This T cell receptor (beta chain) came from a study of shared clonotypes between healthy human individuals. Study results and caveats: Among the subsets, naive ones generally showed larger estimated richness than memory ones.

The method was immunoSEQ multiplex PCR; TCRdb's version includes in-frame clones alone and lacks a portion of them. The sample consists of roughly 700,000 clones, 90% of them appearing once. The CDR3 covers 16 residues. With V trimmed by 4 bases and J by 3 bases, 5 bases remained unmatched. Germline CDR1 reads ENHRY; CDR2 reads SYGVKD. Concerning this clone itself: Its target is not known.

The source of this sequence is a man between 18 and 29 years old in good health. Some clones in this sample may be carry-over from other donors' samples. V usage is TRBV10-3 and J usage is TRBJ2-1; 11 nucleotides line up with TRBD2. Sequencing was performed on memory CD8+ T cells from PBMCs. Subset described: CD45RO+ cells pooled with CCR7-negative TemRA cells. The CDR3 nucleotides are TGTGCCATCAGTGGTTTCGGGACTAGCGGCTACAATGAGCAGTTCTTC. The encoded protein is CAISGFGTSGYNEQFF.